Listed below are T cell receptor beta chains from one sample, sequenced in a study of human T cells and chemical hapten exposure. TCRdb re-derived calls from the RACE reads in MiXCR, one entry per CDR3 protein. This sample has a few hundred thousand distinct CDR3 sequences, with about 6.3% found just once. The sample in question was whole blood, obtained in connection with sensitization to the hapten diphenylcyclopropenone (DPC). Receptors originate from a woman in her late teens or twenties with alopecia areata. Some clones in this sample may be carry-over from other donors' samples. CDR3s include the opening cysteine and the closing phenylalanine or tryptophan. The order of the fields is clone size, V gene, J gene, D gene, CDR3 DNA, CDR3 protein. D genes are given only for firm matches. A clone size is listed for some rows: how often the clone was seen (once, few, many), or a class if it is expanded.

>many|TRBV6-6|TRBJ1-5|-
TGTGCCAGCAGTTACGGTCAGCCTAATCAGCCCCAGCATTTT
CASSYGQPNQPQHF
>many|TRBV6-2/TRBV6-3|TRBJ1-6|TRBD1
TGTGCCAGCAACCCGACAGGGAGGAATTCACCCCTCCACTTT
CASNPTGRNSPLHF
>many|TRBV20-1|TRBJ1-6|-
TGCAGTGCTAGAAAAAACCCATTAGTGGCCTATAATTCACCCCTCCACTTT
CSARKNPLVAYNSPLHF
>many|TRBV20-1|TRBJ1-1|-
TGCAGTGCTAGTCGTACTCCAGGACCCATGAACACTGAAGCTTTCTTT
CSASRTPGPMNTEAFF
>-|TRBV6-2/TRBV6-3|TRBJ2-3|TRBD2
TGTGCCAGCAGTTACGCCGGGACTAGGCAGTATTTT
CASSYAGTRQYF
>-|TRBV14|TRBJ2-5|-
TGTGCCAGCAGCCCATGGATTCAAGAGACCCAGTACTTC
CASSPWIQETQYF
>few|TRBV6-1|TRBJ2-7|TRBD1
TGTGCCAGCACCCTATCCAAGGACAGGGGGCGAGGAAAGCCCTACGAGCAGTACTTC
CASTLSKDRGRGKPYEQYF
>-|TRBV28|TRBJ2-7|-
TGTGCCAGCAGTTTCGGCATAATGGGGGCCTACGAGCAGTACTTC
CASSFGIMGAYEQYF
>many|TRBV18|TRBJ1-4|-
TGTGCCAGCTCACCACCGGTTTTTCCGGTAAAACTGTTTTTT
CASSPPVFPVKLFF
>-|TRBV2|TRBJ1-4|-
TGTGCCAGCAGGCCGAGCTTCGCGGGAGAAAAACTGTTTTTT
CASRPSFAGEKLFF
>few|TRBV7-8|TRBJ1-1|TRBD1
TGTGCCAGCACACCGGGACAGGGGGAAAAAGCTTTCTTT
CASTPGQGEKAFF
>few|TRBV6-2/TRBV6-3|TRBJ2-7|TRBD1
TGTGCCAGCAGCTACCCCGGGACAGACTACGAGCAGTACTTC
CASSYPGTDYEQYF
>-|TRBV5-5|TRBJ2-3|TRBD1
TGTGCCAGCAGTTCCCCCCCCGGGACAGGGAGCACAGATACGCAGTATTTT
CASSSPPGTGSTDTQYF
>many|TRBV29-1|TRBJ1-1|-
TGCAGCGTTGAAGGACAGGCGAGAGAAGCTTTCTTT
CSVEGQAREAFF
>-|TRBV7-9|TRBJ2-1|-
TGTGCCAGCAGCCCCCCCCGGCCCTCGGGCAATGAGCAGTTCTTC
CASSPPRPSGNEQFF
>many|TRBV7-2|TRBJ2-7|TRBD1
TGTGCCAGCAGCCGTGGACAGGCACATATCTACGAGCAGTACTTC
CASSRGQAHIYEQYF
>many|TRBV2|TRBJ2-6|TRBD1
TGTGCCTCTGGACAGGGCCTCTCTGGGGCCAACGTCCTGACTTTC
CASGQGLSGANVLTF
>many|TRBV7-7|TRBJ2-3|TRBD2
TGTGCTAGCAGCTTAACTAGCGGGGGAGATACGCAGTATTTT
CASSLTSGGDTQYF
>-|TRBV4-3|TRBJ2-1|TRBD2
TGCGCCAGCAGCCAAGATGTCAGCGGGGGGGCTGAGCAGTTCTTC
CASSQDVSGGAEQFF
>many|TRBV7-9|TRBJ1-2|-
TGTGCCAGCAGCCACAGACAGGATAATGTCGGCTACACCTTC
CASSHRQDNVGYTF
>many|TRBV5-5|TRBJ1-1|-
TGTGCCAGCAGGGATACTACAGAGAACACTGAAGCTTTCTTT
CASRDTTENTEAFF
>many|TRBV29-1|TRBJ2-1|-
TGCAGCGTGGGGGGGCAGACTAAGGGTGAGCAGTTCTTC
CSVGGQTKGEQFF
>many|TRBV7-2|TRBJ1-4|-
TGTGCCAGCAGCTTAAGTGGGGACCAGAAACTGTTTTTT
CASSLSGDQKLFF
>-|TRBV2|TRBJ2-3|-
TGTGCCAGCAGTGAAGGACTAGGGACAGATACGCAGTATTTT
CASSEGLGTDTQYF
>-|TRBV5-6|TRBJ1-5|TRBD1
TGTGCCAGCAGCTTGGACAGGGGGCGCGATCAGCCCCAGCATTTT
CASSLDRGRDQPQHF
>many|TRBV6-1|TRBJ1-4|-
TGTGCCAGCAGTGAAGCGAGCGAAAAACTGTTTTTT
CASSEASEKLFF
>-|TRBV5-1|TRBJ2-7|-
TGCGCCAGCAGCCCGGGACATCCCTACGAGCAGTACTTC
CASSPGHPYEQYF
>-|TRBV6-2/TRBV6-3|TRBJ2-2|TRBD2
TGTGCCAGCAGCCTGACTAGCGGGGGAGTCGGGGAGCTGTTTTTT
CASSLTSGGVGELFF
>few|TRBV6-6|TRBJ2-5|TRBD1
TGTGCCAGCAGCCTTCCTGGGACAGGGATTGAGACCCAGTACTTC
CASSLPGTGIETQYF
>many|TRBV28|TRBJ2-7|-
TGTGCCAGCATTGGCAGGGACTCCTACGAGCAGTACTTC
CASIGRDSYEQYF
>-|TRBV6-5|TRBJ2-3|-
TGTGCCAGCAGTTACTCGTGGCGTCACACAGAAACGCAGTATTTT
CASSYSWRHTETQYF
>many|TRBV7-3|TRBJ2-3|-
TGTGCCAGCAGCTCCGCGGGGGCGGGACAGAACACAGATACGCAGTATTTT
CASSSAGAGQNTDTQYF
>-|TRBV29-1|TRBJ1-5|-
TGCAGCGTTGTTCCCCGTTCGGACAGCGGACAGCCCCAGCATTTT
CSVVPRSDSGQPQHF
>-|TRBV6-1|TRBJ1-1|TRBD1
TGTGCCAGCAGTGGAGGACAGGGGGCGAACACTGAAGCTTTCTTT
CASSGGQGANTEAFF
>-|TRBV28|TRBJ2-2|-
TGTGCCACCCTAGGACCGGGGAACACCGGGGAGCTGTTTTTT
CATLGPGNTGELFF
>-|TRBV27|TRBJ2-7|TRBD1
TGTGCCAGCAGTGAAACCGGGACAGCTACCTACGAGCAGTACTTC
CASSETGTATYEQYF
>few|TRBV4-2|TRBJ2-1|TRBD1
TGTGCCAGCAGCCAACGGGACAGGCCCCCAGGGAATGAGCAGTTCTTC
CASSQRDRPPGNEQFF
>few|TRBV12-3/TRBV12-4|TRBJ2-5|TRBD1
TGTGCCAGCAGTTTCAGGGGGCCGGAGACCCAGTACTTC
CASSFRGPETQYF
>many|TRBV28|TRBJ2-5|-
TGTGCCAGCAGTCCGGGACTGGGGCCAGAGACCCAGTACTTC
CASSPGLGPETQYF
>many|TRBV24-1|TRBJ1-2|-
TGTGCCACCAGTGAAGGGACCGGATATCGCTACACCTTC
CATSEGTGYRYTF
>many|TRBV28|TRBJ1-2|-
TGTGCCAGCAGACACGAGCTGGGGGGGTTGTATGGCTACACCTTC
CASRHELGGLYGYTF